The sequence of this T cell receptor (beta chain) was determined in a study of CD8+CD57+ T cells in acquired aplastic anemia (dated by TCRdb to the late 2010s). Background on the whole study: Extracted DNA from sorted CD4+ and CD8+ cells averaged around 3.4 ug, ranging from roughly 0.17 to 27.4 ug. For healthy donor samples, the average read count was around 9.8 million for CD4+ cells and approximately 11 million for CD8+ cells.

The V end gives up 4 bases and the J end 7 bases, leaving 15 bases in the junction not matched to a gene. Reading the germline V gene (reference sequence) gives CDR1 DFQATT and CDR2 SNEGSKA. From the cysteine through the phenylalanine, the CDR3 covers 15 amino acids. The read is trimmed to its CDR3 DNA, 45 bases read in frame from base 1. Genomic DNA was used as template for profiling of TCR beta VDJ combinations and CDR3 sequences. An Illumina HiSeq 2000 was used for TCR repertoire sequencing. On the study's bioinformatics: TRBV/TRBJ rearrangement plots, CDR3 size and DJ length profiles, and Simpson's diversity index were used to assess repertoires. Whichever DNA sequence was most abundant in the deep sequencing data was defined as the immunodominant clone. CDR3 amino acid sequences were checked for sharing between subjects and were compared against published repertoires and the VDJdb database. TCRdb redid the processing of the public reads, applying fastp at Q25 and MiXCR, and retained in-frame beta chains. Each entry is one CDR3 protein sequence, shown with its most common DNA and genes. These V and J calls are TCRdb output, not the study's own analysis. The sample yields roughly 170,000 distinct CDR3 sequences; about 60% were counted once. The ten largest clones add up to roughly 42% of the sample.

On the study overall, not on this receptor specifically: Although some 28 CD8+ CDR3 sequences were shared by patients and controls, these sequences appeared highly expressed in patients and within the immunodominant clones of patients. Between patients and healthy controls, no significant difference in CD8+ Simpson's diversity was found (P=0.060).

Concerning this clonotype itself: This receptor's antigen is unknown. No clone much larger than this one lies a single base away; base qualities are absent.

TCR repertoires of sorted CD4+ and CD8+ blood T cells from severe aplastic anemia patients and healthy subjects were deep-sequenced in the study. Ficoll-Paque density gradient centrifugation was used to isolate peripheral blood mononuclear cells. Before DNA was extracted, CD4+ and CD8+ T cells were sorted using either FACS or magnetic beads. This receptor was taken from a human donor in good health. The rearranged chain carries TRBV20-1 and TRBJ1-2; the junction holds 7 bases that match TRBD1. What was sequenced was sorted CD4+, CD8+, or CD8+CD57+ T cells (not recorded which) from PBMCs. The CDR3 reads CSAKRTGKGAVGYTF. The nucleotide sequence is TGCAGTGCTAAACGTACGGGGAAGGGGGCTGTTGGCTACACCTTC.